The present TCR beta chain was sequenced within a study of CD8+CD57+ T cells in acquired aplastic anemia. Whole-study context: Recorded DNA amounts for sorted CD4+ and CD8+ cells had an average of approximately 3 ug.

Profiles of TCR beta VDJ and CDR3 were generated from a genomic DNA template. MiXCR was run by TCRdb on the reads, yielding one entry per CDR3 protein. The sample holds 170,000 or so distinct CDR3 sequences; roughly 63% are singletons and the top ten take about 39%. The germline gives CDR1 DFQATT, CDR2 SNEGSKA (reference sequence). The V gene lost 3 bases and the J gene lost 7 bases, with 19 bases spanning the gap. The CDR3 totals 16 residues. By flow cytometry, patients selected for sequencing had shown an expansion of CD8+CD57+ cells. The source material was sorted CD4+, CD8+, or CD8+CD57+ T cells (not recorded which) from PBMCs. The chain joins TRBV20-1 to TRBJ1-6, with D perhaps TRBD1 (6 bases). This clonotype was obtained from a human donor with aplastic anemia. In DNA, the CDR3 is TGCAGTGCTAGGCTGTACAGGGACGGTATCAATTCACCCCTCCACTTT. Amino acids: CSARLYRDGINSPLHF.